This entry lists 30 T cell receptor beta chains sequenced from one sample in a study of T-cell memory formation after mild COVID-19. TCRdb ran MiXCR on the 5' RACE reads and lists one entry per CDR3 protein. The sample has 250,000 to 300,000 distinct CDR3 sequences, around 8% seen once. Sample: PBMCs or a T cell subset sorted from them (not recorded which). These TCRs come from a young man who had mild COVID-19 (a few samples of this study predate the infection). Cell type and time point are not known.

In its sample, this clonotype was seen many times. The V and J genes are TRBV7-6 and TRBJ2-4; 9 bases map to TRBD2. With 5 bases clipped from V and 7 bases from J, the junction kept 6 bases outside the gene matches. Germline CDR1 reads SGHVS; CDR2 reads FNYEAQ. The CDR3 is made up of 14 amino acids. The CDR3 loop is CASSPRRGGNIQYF. The CDR3 region has the DNA TGTGCCAGCAGCCCACGGCGGGGGGGGAACATTCAGTACTTC.

The gene calls are TRBV3-1 and TRBJ2-7, with D possibly TRBD1 on 5 matching bases. The CDR3 length is 13 residues. Germline V lookup: CDR1 LGHDT, CDR2 YNNKEL (reference sequence). V was pared by 6 bases and J by 1 base, with 10 bases between. The CDR3 nucleotides are TGTGCCAGCAGTCGTGGGGCATCCTACGAGCAGTACTTC. Protein sequence: CASSRGASYEQYF.

This clonotype has just a few counts. The chain joins TRBV7-2 to TRBJ2-4; D is undetermined. The germline CDR1 and CDR2 sequences are SGHTA and FQGNSA. Trimming cost V 5 bases and J 3 bases, with 14 bases left between them. The CDR3 extends over 15 amino acids. CDR3 DNA: TGTGCCAGCAGCCCCCCCAGCATAGGCAAAAACATTCAGTACTTC. As protein: CASSPPSIGKNIQYF.

The chain employs TRBV7-9 and TRBJ1-6; D gene ambiguous. CDR3 length: 12 amino acids. Trimming took off 5 bases at V and 14 bases at J, with 13 bases between the two ends. Germline-derived CDR1 and CDR2 are SEHNR and FQNEAQ (reference sequence). The CDR3 DNA reads TGTGCCAGCAGCGAGGAATGGTGGTCCCTCCACTTT. It encodes CASSEEWWSLHF. The full variable domain, in which reference TRBV7-9 and TRBJ1-6 provide the parts outside the CDR3, is DTGVSQNPRHKITKRGQNVTFRCDPISEHNRLYWYRQTLGQGPEFLTYFQNEAQLEKSRLLSDRFSAERPKGSFSTLEIQRTEQGDSAMYLCASSEEWWSLHFGNGTRLTVT.

The chain has TRBV10-3 and TRBJ1-2; the D gene is possibly TRBD1 (6 bases). Trimming pared 7 bases from V and 4 bases from J, leaving 16 bases between. The CDR3 contains 14 residues. Germline CDR1 and CDR2: ENHRY and SYGVKD. CDR3 region: CAINLNEGGYGYTF. The CDR3 region has the DNA TGTGCCATCAACCTGAACGAAGGGGGCTATGGCTACACCTTC.

The table lists this clonotype with many counts. The chain combines TRBV4-3 with TRBJ2-2; D remains ambiguous. Germline assignment: CDR1 LGHNA and CDR2 YSLEER. This CDR3 has 14 residues. Trimming took 1 base from V and 4 from J, leaving 7 bases between them. CDR3 loop: CASSQGWVTGELFF. The CDR3 DNA is TGCGCCAGCAGCCAAGGATGGGTCACCGGGGAGCTGTTTTTT.

Only a few counts were recorded for this clonotype. The chain has TRBV10-3 and TRBJ1-6, with TRBD1 identical over 7 bases. The germline CDR1 and CDR2 sequences are ENHRY and SYGVKD. CDR3 size: 16 residues. Trimming cost V 0 bases and J 9 bases; bases outside gene matches: 8. This chain's CDR3 is CAISESPTGSSSPLHF. For the CDR3, the DNA is TGTGCCATCAGTGAGTCGCCGACAGGGTCTAGTTCACCCCTCCACTTT.

This clonotype was detected only a few times. V and J are TRBV4-3 and TRBJ1-2, with no clear D. CDR3 length equals 17 residues. Germline CDR1 is LGHNA and CDR2 is YSLEER. Trimming pared 0 bases from V and 2 bases from J, leaving 16 bases between. The CDR3 DNA reads TGCGCCAGCAGCCAAGATAAGTGGTCTCAGCCCAACTATGGCTACACCTTC. The encoded protein is CASSQDKWSQPNYGYTF.

This clonotype was found a few times. This chain links TRBV27 with TRBJ2-2; D might be TRBD1 or TRBD2, each matching 5 bases. Germline CDR1 MNHEY, CDR2 SMNVEV (reference sequence). V was pared by 3 bases and J by 11 bases, with 19 bases between. The CDR3 is made up of 15 amino acids. The CDR3 DNA sequence: TGTGCCAGCAGTTTCTCTACCTGGGGGAACGGTGAGCTGTTTTTT. It is translated as CASSFSTWGNGELFF.

This clonotype occurred a few times. This chain links TRBV6-5 with TRBJ1-3; 10 nucleotides line up with TRBD1. The ends lost 2 bases at V and 2 bases at J; junction bases unmatched: 0. There are 15 residues in the CDR3. Germline values: CDR1 MNHEY, CDR2 SVGAGI. CDR3 coding DNA: TGTGCCAGCAGTTACGGGACAGGGGCTGGAAACACCATATATTTT. This gives the protein CASSYGTGAGNTIYF.

The chain links TRBV2 to TRBJ1-5; D is uncertain. Deletions cut 4 bases from V and 1 base from J, with 5 bases between. This CDR3 spans 13 amino acids. Germline V gene sequence: CDR1 SNHLY, CDR2 FYNNEI. CDR3 bases: TGTGCCAGCAGTGGAGGAAGCAATCAGCCCCAGCATTTT. This codes for CASSGGSNQPQHF.

The table lists this clonotype with many counts. This sequence joins TRBV5-1 and TRBJ2-3; D tentatively reads TRBD1 or TRBD2 (5 bases each). Deletions cut 0 bases from V and 5 bases from J, with 13 bases between. The CDR3 runs to 15 residues. Per the germline V gene, CDR1 is SGHRS and CDR2 is YFSETQ. CDR3 sequence: CASSLADWDRDTQYF. DNA for the CDR3: TGCGCCAGCAGCTTGGCAGATTGGGACCGAGATACGCAGTATTTT.

This clonotype was counted a few times. The chain joins TRBV2 to TRBJ1-2; D is uncertain. Germline V gene data show CDR1 as SNHLY and CDR2 as FYNNEI. The CDR3 runs to 15 residues. Deletions cut 4 bases from V and 3 bases from J, with 15 bases between. In DNA form, the CDR3 reads TGTGCCAGCAGTGCGGGGAAATATAAAGACTATGGCTACACCTTC. Translating gives CASSAGKYKDYGYTF.

The V gene is TRBV4-3, the J gene TRBJ2-1, with D perhaps given as TRBD1 or TRBD2 (6 bases each). The CDR3 runs 14 residues. Trimming removed 2 bases at V and 8 bases at J, with 13 bases between. The germline gives CDR1 LGHNA, CDR2 YSLEER. CDR3 bases: TGCGCCAGCAGCCAACGGGACGGGGGCCATGAGCAGTTCTTC. Its translation is CASSQRDGGHEQFF.

In this sample, this clonotype turned up a few times. This chain joins TRBV15 and TRBJ1-1, with D possibly matching TRBD1 (6 bases). The V gene's germline CDR1 is LNHNV and CDR2 YYDKDF (reference sequence). Trimming stripped 3 bases from V and 4 bases from J, with 15 bases between. The CDR3 covers 15 residues. CDR3: CATSRVRGAGTEAFF. CDR3 nucleotide sequence: TGTGCCACCAGCAGGGTACGGGGGGCAGGCACTGAAGCTTTCTTT.

A few counts support this clonotype. This chain uses TRBV4-1 with TRBJ1-1; D is unclear. The CDR3 is 12 residues long. Germline CDR1 MGHRA, CDR2 YSYEKL. V gave up 0 bases and J gave up 11 bases, with 10 bases separating them. The CDR3 is CASSQEIGRAFF. Here the CDR3 DNA reads TGCGCCAGCAGCCAAGAAATAGGGCGTGCTTTCTTT.

V usage is TRBV18 and J usage is TRBJ1-6; no definite D call. Trimming shortened V by 6 bases and J by 0 bases, and 15 bases separated the two germline ends. Germline CDR1 and CDR2: KGHSH and LQKENI. This CDR3 is 17 amino acids long. CDR3 sequence reads: CASSRPGRGSYNSPLHF. The CDR3 region has the DNA TGTGCCAGCTCCAGACCCGGGCGAGGCTCCTATAATTCACCCCTCCACTTT.

This clonotype has at least ten counts. CDR3 loop: CASSLRGTYQETQYF. The CDR3 DNA reads as TGTGCCAGCAGCTTACGCGGGACGTACCAAGAGACCCAGTACTTC. This chain joins TRBV7-2 and TRBJ2-5; D possibly corresponds to TRBD2 (6 bases). Germline V gives CDR1 SGHTA, CDR2 FQGNSA. Trimming stripped 2 bases from V and 0 bases from J, with 10 bases between. The CDR3 runs to 15 residues.

This clonotype was counted a few times. The genes are TRBV2 and TRBJ2-2, with D possibly matching TRBD2 (5 bases). This CDR3 spans 13 amino acids. V shed 6 bases and J shed 6 bases, with 11 bases lying between them. From germline, CDR1 is SNHLY and CDR2 FYNNEI. The CDR3 bases are TGTGCCAGCAGGGACGGAGGATCCGGGGAGCTGTTTTTT. As protein: CASRDGGSGELFF.

The V gene is TRBV5-1, the J gene TRBJ1-2; D not resolved. V was cut by 1 base and J by 6 bases, with 13 bases left in between. Looked up from germline, CDR1 is SGHRS and CDR2 is YFSETQ. The CDR3 sequence is 14 residues long. CDR3: CASSLFDGSHGYTF. The CDR3 DNA reads TGCGCCAGCAGCTTGTTCGACGGATCACATGGCTACACCTTC.

This sequence joins TRBV12-3 or TRBV12-4 and TRBJ2-5; 9 bases align to TRBD2. This CDR3 is built from 15 residues. With 1 base clipped from V and 4 bases from J, the junction kept 4 bases outside the gene matches. The CDR3 DNA reads as TGTGCCAGCAGTTTAGATCTAGCGGGAATAGAGACCCAGTACTTC. Protein: CASSLDLAGIETQYF.

This chain uses TRBV30 with TRBJ2-5, with TRBD1 as a possible D gene (7 bases). Germline CDR1 GTSNPN, CDR2 SVGIG (reference sequence). The CDR3 is made up of 12 amino acids. The ends were cut back, 4 bases at V and 5 bases at J, with 11 bases in the middle. The CDR3 reads CAWTPGGETQYF. CDR3 sequence (DNA): TGTGCCTGGACACCAGGGGGGGAGACCCAGTACTTC. The entire variable domain, with the rest obtained from reference TRBV30 and TRBJ2-5, is as follows: SQTIHQWPATLVQPVGSPLSLECTVEGTSNPNLYWYRQAAGRGLQLLFYSVGIGQISSEVPQNLSASRPQDRQFILSSKKLLLSDSGFYLCAWTPGGETQYFGPGTRLLVL.

This rearrangement joins TRBV13 to TRBJ2-7; unclear D gene. The CDR3 is 14 residues long. Per the germline V gene, CDR1 is PRHDT and CDR2 is FYEKMQ (reference sequence). V was shortened by 1 base and J by 2 bases, with 9 bases between the two germline ends. DNA for the CDR3: TGTGCCAGCAGCTTAGCCAGTTCGGCCTACGAGCAGTACGTC. Translated, it gives CASSLASSAYEQYV.

This clonotype was observed at least ten times. The V gene is TRBV6-2 or TRBV6-3, the J gene TRBJ1-1; D gene uncertain. The germline V and J ends were trimmed by 4 bases and 0 bases, with 3 bases remaining between them. Germline CDR1 and CDR2: MNHEY and SVGEGT. There are 12 residues in the CDR3. CDR3 DNA: TGTGCCAGCAGTTGGATGAACACTGAAGCTTTCTTT. Translating it yields CASSWMNTEAFF.

The gene calls are TRBV5-1 and TRBJ1-2; a possible D gene is TRBD1 (6 bases). The CDR3 is 15 amino acids. The germline V gene has CDR1 SGHRS and CDR2 YFSETQ. Trimming stripped 4 bases from V and 8 bases from J, with 21 bases between. In nucleotides, the CDR3 is TGCGCCAGCAGCCGTCCCGGGACACCCATACACGGCTACACCTTC. It yields the protein CASSRPGTPIHGYTF.

The chain links TRBV28 to TRBJ2-1; no definite D call. V lost 0 bases and J lost 8, with 5 bases in between. The germline V gene encodes CDR1 MDHEN and CDR2 SYDVKM. The CDR3 has 12 residues. In DNA, the CDR3 is TGTGCCAGCAGTTTATGTGGCCATGAGCAGTTCTTC. Its protein product is CASSLCGHEQFF.

This clonotype was detected ten times or more. The genes are TRBV9 and TRBJ2-1; D uncertain. Per the germline V gene, CDR1 is SGDLS and CDR2 is YYNGEE. CDR3 length equals 16 residues. V was shortened by 4 bases and J by 0 bases, with 14 bases between the two germline ends. CDR3 in amino acids: CASSFPGSLSYNEQFF. Written as DNA, the CDR3 is TGTGCCAGCAGCTTCCCTGGGTCCCTCTCCTACAATGAGCAGTTCTTC.

This clonotype came up many times. This chain links TRBV5-6 with TRBJ1-2; D not certain. There are 13 residues in the CDR3. CDR1 and CDR2 from the germline V gene are SGHDT and YYEEEE. Deletions cut 0 bases from V and 2 bases from J, with 5 bases between. The CDR3, as DNA: TGTGCCAGCAGCTTGGGGAAAAACTATGGCTACACCTTC. Its protein is CASSLGKNYGYTF.

In nucleotides, the CDR3 is TGTGCCAGCAGCTTAGCGGCCGACAGGGCCCGGTCACCCCTCCACTTT. Amino acids: CASSLAADRARSPLHF. V and J are TRBV7-6 and TRBJ1-6; 7 nucleotides line up with TRBD1. CDR1 is SGHVS, CDR2 FNYEAQ, per germline. V lost 0 bases to trimming and J lost 10 bases; unmatched junction nucleotides: 9. The CDR3 is made up of 16 amino acids.

The genes are TRBV18 and TRBJ2-5; D is tentatively TRBD1 or TRBD2 (6 bases each). The V gene's germline CDR1 is KGHSH and CDR2 LQKENI. The CDR3 has 15 residues. The V gene lost 6 bases and the J gene lost 1 base, with 15 bases spanning the gap. The CDR3 is CASSPDRRGQETQYF. CDR3 bases: TGTGCCAGCTCCCCCGACAGGAGGGGCCAAGAGACCCAGTACTTC.